This passage covers 16 T cell receptor beta chains from one sample sequenced in a study of shared clonotypes between healthy human individuals. Only in-frame clones appear in the TCRdb table, and some are missing; sequencing was by immunoSEQ multiplex PCR. The table lists 1.5 million to 2.5 million clones, about 95% of them singletons, with 1.2% in the top ten. CD8 cells classed as naive were CD45RO-negative and positively selected for CCR7, excluding terminally differentiated effector memory CD45RA+ cells. Material for sequencing was naive CD8+ T cells sorted from blood. The receptor source for this set is a man younger than 30 in good health.

The rearrangement links TRBV6-5 to TRBJ2-7; D uncertain. CDR1 and CDR2 (germline): MNHEY, SVGAGI. The CDR3 totals 13 residues. Trimming removed 0 bases from V and 5 bases from J, with 8 bases in between. CDR3 amino acids: CASSYSKYNEQYF. The CDR3 nucleotides read TGTGCCAGCAGTTACTCGAAATACAACGAGCAGTACTTC.

CDR3 sequence: CASSLFPGPEGPLHF. DNA for the CDR3: TGTGCCAGCAGCTTATTTCCGGGCCCCGAAGGGCCCCTCCACTTT. The gene calls are TRBV11-2 and TRBJ1-6, with D uncertain. Per the germline V gene, CDR1 is SGHAT and CDR2 is FQNNGV. This CDR3 region has 15 residues. V was pared by 2 bases and J by 13 bases, with 18 bases between.

The J gene is TRBJ2-5, the V gene TRBV29-1, with 7 bases fitting TRBD1. J gave up 1 base and V 4 bases, and 0 bases lay outside the gene matches. CDR1 is SQVTM and CDR2 is ANQGSEA in the germline V gene. There are 12 residues in the CDR3. DNA of the CDR3: TGCAGCGTTGGGGACAGCCAAGAGACCCAGTACTTC. This sequence encodes CSVGDSQETQYF. The full variable domain, with the rest looked up from reference TRBV29-1 and TRBJ2-5, is SAVISQKPSRDICQRGTSLTIQCQVDSQVTMMFWYRQQPGQSLTLIATANQGSEATYESGFVIDKFPISRPNLTFSTLTVSNMSPEDSSIYLCSVGDSQETQYFGPGTRLLVL.

This clone was detected once. V is TRBV5-1 and J is TRBJ2-1, with D maybe TRBD1 (5 bases). Per germline, CDR1 SGHRS and CDR2 YFSETQ. CDR3 length: 16 residues. V was trimmed by 5 bases and J by 2 bases, leaving 17 bases between them. CDR3 sequence: CASRPYPSGTYNEQFF. The CDR3 region has the DNA TGCGCCAGCAGACCTTACCCCTCAGGGACCTACAATGAGCAGTTCTTC.

This chain joins TRBV11-3 and TRBJ2-7; 7 bases are shared with TRBD1. The CDR3 length is 13 residues. Germline CDR1 is SGHNT and CDR2 is YENEEA. The J segment lost 6 bases and the V segment lost 3 bases, leaving 5 bases of the junction unmatched. DNA of the CDR3: TGTGCCAGCAGCTTTCTTGCAGGGGGCGAGCAGTACTTC. Translated, it gives CASSFLAGGEQYF.

V gene TRBV5-6 combines with J gene TRBJ2-7, with 11 bases that match TRBD1. V shed 3 bases and J 7 bases; nucleotides not matched to a gene: 3. There are 13 residues in the CDR3. Per the germline V gene, CDR1 is SGHDT and CDR2 is YYEEEE. The CDR3 sequence is CASSWDRGIEQYF. The CDR3 coding sequence is TGTGCCAGCAGCTGGGACAGGGGGATAGAGCAGTACTTC.

The chain uses TRBV27 and TRBJ2-5; D is ambiguous. The CDR3 sequence is 13 residues long. Between the trimmed V and J ends, which lost 5 bases and 5 bases, there was a span of 12 bases. Germline V gene lookup returns CDR1 MNHEY and CDR2 SMNVEV (reference sequence). The CDR3 DNA sequence: TGTGCCAGCAGTCCATGGAGTCGGGAGACCCAGTACTTC. Translation gives CASSPWSRETQYF.

The J gene is TRBJ2-7, the V gene TRBV7-6, with no clear D. CDR1 is SGHVS and CDR2 is FNYEAQ in the germline V gene. The CDR3 totals 14 residues. The V and J ends lost 4 bases and 2 bases respectively, with 12 bases between them. The DNA of the CDR3 is TGTGCCAGCAGCTCCACACTTGAGGCCTACGAGCAGTACTTC. Amino acid sequence: CASSSTLEAYEQYF.

Here the CDR3 reads CASSQSFSGVKETQYF. The CDR3 DNA sequence: TGCGCCAGCAGCCAATCCTTCAGTGGGGTAAAAGAGACCCAGTACTTC. This chain links TRBV4-1 with TRBJ2-5; D uncertain. With 2 bases removed from V and 3 bases from J, the gap between germline ends came to 16 bases. Germline CDR1 is MGHRA and CDR2 is YSYEKL. The CDR3 covers 16 residues.

The chain is built from TRBV30 and TRBJ2-1; 8 nucleotides align to TRBD2. Germline assignment: CDR1 GTSNPN and CDR2 SVGIG (reference sequence). Trimming took 1 base from V and 13 from J; bases not matched to a gene: 3. The CDR3 contains 11 residues. CDR3 in amino acids: CAWSESGSQFF. For the CDR3, the DNA is TGTGCCTGGAGTGAGAGCGGGAGCCAGTTCTTC.

This clone was seen just once. The chain carries TRBV13 and TRBJ1-3; D not resolved. V was trimmed by 6 bases and J by 0 bases, leaving 9 bases between them. CDR1 and CDR2 (germline): PRHDT, FYEKMQ (reference sequence). The CDR3 runs to 14 residues. The CDR3 spells CASSFRSSGNTIYF. The CDR3 DNA is TGTGCCAGCAGTTTCAGGAGCTCTGGAAACACCATATATTTT.

The V call is TRBV7-9, the J call TRBJ2-2, with D possibly TRBD2 on 6 matching bases. The V gene lost 6 bases and the J gene lost 1 base, with 9 bases spanning the gap. The length of the CDR3 is 14 residues. Germline CDR1 is SEHNR and CDR2 is FQNEAQ (reference sequence). The CDR3 loop is CASSSGQNTGELFF. As DNA, the CDR3 is TGTGCCAGCAGTAGCGGACAGAACACCGGGGAGCTGTTTTTT.

The chain combines TRBV5-1 with TRBJ1-1; D is unresolved. The CDR3 is made up of 13 amino acids. Germline V gene data show CDR1 as SGHRS and CDR2 as YFSETQ. The V and J ends lost 2 bases and 6 bases respectively, with 11 bases between them. CDR3 in amino acids: CASSLNGESEAFF. DNA for the CDR3: TGCGCCAGCAGCTTAAATGGGGAGTCTGAAGCTTTCTTT.

This chain connects TRBV9 to TRBJ1-1; D is uncertain. The V end was cut by 0 bases, the J end by 4 bases, with 16 bases between. The CDR3 runs to 16 residues. The germline gives CDR1 SGDLS, CDR2 YYNGEE. This CDR3 reads CASSVGWGGSGTEAFF. CDR3 DNA sequence: TGTGCCAGCAGCGTAGGCTGGGGAGGATCAGGCACTGAAGCTTTCTTT. Based on the CDR3 plus reference TRBV9 and TRBJ1-1, the full variable domain is DSGVTQTPKHLITATGQRVTLRCSPRSGDLSVYWYQQSLDQGLQFLIQYYNGEERAKGNILERFSAQQFPDLHSELNLSSLELGDSALYFCASSVGWGGSGTEAFFGQGTRLTVV.

This chain uses TRBV7-2 with TRBJ2-7, with 11 bases lining up with TRBD2. This CDR3 has 16 amino acids. V dropped 5 bases and J dropped 2; count of bases not matched to a gene: 8. Germline CDR1 and CDR2: SGHTA and FQGNSA. CDR3 loop: CASSISGLAATYEQYF. In nucleotides, the CDR3 is TGTGCCAGCAGCATCTCGGGACTAGCGGCAACCTACGAGCAGTACTTC.

The rearrangement joins TRBV25-1 to TRBJ2-5; D remains unclear. Looked up from germline, CDR1 is MGHDK and CDR2 is SYGVNS. Trimming took 1 base from V and 6 from J, leaving 9 bases between them. The CDR3 spans 13 residues. CDR3 sequence: CASSEWFPKTQYF. The CDR3 DNA follows: TGTGCCAGCAGTGAATGGTTCCCCAAGACCCAGTACTTC. Full variable domain (rest looked up from reference TRBV25-1 and TRBJ2-5): EADIYQTPRYLVIGTGKKITLECSQTMGHDKMYWYQQDPGMELHLIHYSYGVNSTEKGDLSSESTVSRIRTEHFPLTLESARPSHTSQYLCASSEWFPKTQYFGPGTRLLVL.